Below are 9 T cell receptor beta chains sequenced from a single sample in a study of cytomegalovirus exposure and HLA in healthy donors. PCR employed 60 Vbeta and 13 Jbeta primers. Sequencing was performed with immunoSEQ multiplex PCR; in TCRdb, only in-frame clones are kept and a portion is missing. The sample has about 200,000 clones. Sequenced sample: PBMCs. The receptor set was obtained from a girl aged 2 to 10 in good health and CMV-seropositive.

The chain combines TRBV28 with TRBJ1-1; D might be TRBD1 (5 bases). CDR1 and CDR2 (germline): MDHEN, SYDVKM. This CDR3 has 12 amino acids. Trimming removed 6 bases at V and 7 bases at J, with 12 bases between. CDR3 in DNA: TGTGCCAGCAGGTTACAGGAAGATGAAGCTTTCTTT. Its protein is CASRLQEDEAFF.

The chain employs TRBV2 and TRBJ2-1, with a weak D call TRBD2 (5 bases). The germline CDR1 and CDR2 sequences are SNHLY and FYNNEI. This CDR3 comprises 13 residues. V dropped 6 bases and J dropped 9 bases, with 15 bases sitting between them. The CDR3 loop is CASSPGLAVEQFF. As DNA, the CDR3 is TGTGCCAGCAGCCCCGGGCTAGCTGTTGAGCAGTTCTTC. Variable domain in full (rest from reference TRBV2 and TRBJ2-1): EPEVTQTPSHQVTQMGQEVILRCVPISNHLYFYWYRQILGQKVEFLVSFYNNEISEKSEIFDDQFSVERPDGSNFTLKIRSTKLEDSAMYFCASSPGLAVEQFFGPGTRLTVL.

The chain joins TRBV29-1 to TRBJ2-5, with D uncertain. The J call may be wrong; the DNA end is better matched by TRBJ2-7. There are 12 residues in the CDR3. Per the germline V gene, CDR1 is SQVTM and CDR2 is ANQGSEA. CDR3 coding DNA: TGCAGCGTCCTGAATGTAGAGTACGAGCAGTACTTC. Translated, it gives CSVLNVEYEQYF.

The chain is built from TRBV7-9 and TRBJ1-2; D is perhaps TRBD1 (5 bases). The V gene's germline CDR1 is SEHNR and CDR2 FQNEAQ (reference sequence). The V and J ends lost 5 bases and 2 bases respectively, with 9 bases between them. CDR3 length equals 13 residues. CDR3: CASSQTENYGYTF. CDR3 in DNA: TGTGCCAGCAGCCAGACAGAGAACTATGGCTACACCTTC.

The rearrangement joins TRBV5-1 to TRBJ2-3, with D unclear. The CDR3 runs 13 residues. CDR1 and CDR2 (germline): SGHRS, YFSETQ. The germline V and J ends were trimmed by 0 bases and 4 bases, with 6 bases remaining between them. CDR3 loop: CASSLGDSDTQYF. CDR3 coding DNA: TGCGCCAGCAGCTTGGGAGACTCAGATACGCAGTATTTT.

The rearrangement links TRBV15 to TRBJ2-1, with 7 bases fitting TRBD2. This CDR3 comprises 16 residues. J gave up 8 bases and V 3 bases, and 13 bases lay outside the gene matches. Germline CDR1 LNHNV, CDR2 YYDKDF (reference sequence). The CDR3 coding sequence is TGTGCCACCAGCAGGTTCCCCGGAGCGGGAATGGATGAGCAGTTCTTC. Translation: CATSRFPGAGMDEQFF. The full variable domain, rest sourced from reference TRBV15 and TRBJ2-1, is DAMVIQNPRYQVTQFGKPVTLSCSQTLNHNVMYWYQQKSSQAPKLLFHYYDKDFNNEADTPDNFQSRRPNTSFCFLDIRSPGLGDTAMYLCATSRFPGAGMDEQFFGPGTRLTVL.

The chain links TRBV7-9 to TRBJ1-2; 10 bases match TRBD1. Germline V gene lookup returns CDR1 SEHNR and CDR2 FQNEAQ (reference sequence). This CDR3 is built from 12 residues. V lost 11 bases, J lost 7 bases, and 7 bases stayed unmatched. The CDR3 nucleotides read TGTGCCCCAGGGGACAGGGGTCCTGGCTACACCTTC. It specifies CAPGDRGPGYTF.

The chain combines TRBV28 with TRBJ2-7; 7 bases match TRBD1. The CDR3 sequence is 13 residues long. The germline V gene has CDR1 MDHEN and CDR2 SYDVKM. J lost 4 bases, V lost 8 bases, and 8 bases had no gene match. For the CDR3, the DNA is TGTGCCAGCGTCACCTCCAGGGGGTACGAGCAGTACTTC. Encoded protein: CASVTSRGYEQYF.

The V call is TRBV29-1, the J call TRBJ2-7; D remains ambiguous. Germline CDR1 SQVTM, CDR2 ANQGSEA. The V and J ends lost 1 base and 4 bases respectively, with 8 bases between them. The CDR3 has 12 amino acids. Here the CDR3 reads CSVEGEPYEQYF. In DNA form, the CDR3 reads TGCAGCGTTGAAGGCGAGCCGTACGAGCAGTACTTC.